This TCR beta chain was profiled in a study of T cells after yellow fever vaccination. Findings and caveats of the study: Clonotypes found in both CD4 and CD8 compartments made up a small share.

The 5'RACE template-switching step produced TCR cDNA and added a universal primer site and UMIs. TCRdb re-called the 5' RACE reads through MiXCR, storing one row per CDR3 protein. This table holds tens of thousands of distinct CDR3 sequences, 6.5% to 9% found once. Notes on this clonotype: The antigen remains undetermined. With only one base between it and a far larger clone, this is likely a read error.

The sample consisted of CD8+ T cells sorted from PBMCs, taken 15 days after the yellow fever booster vaccination. The clonotype comes from a man aged 25 to 40 who received the YFV17D yellow fever vaccine.

This CDR3 is CASSPTENEQFF. Written as DNA, the CDR3 is TGTGCCAGCAGCCCGACTGAAAATGAGCAGTTCTTC. The chain couples TRBV6-6 to TRBJ2-1, with no clear D. The CDR3 covers 12 residues. The V gene lost 6 bases and the J gene lost 7 bases, with 10 bases spanning the gap. Germline V gives CDR1 MNHNY, CDR2 SVGAGI (reference sequence).